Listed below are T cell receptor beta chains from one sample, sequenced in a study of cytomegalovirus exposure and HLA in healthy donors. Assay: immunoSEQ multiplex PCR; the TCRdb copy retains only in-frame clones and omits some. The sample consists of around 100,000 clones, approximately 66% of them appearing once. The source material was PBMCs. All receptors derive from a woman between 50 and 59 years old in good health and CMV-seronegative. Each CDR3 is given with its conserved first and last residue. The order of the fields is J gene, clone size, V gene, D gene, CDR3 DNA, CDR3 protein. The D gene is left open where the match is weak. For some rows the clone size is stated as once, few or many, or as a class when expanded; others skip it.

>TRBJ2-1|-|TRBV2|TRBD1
TGTGCCAGCAGTGTACAAGGGACAGGAAACAATGAGCAGTTCTTC
CASSVQGTGNNEQFF
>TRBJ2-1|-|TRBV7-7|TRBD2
TGTGCTAGCAGCGTAGGACTAGCGGTATACAATGAGCAGTTCTTC
CASSVGLAVYNEQFF
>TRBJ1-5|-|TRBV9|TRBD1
TGTGCCAGCAGCAGGGGACAGGGGCATAGCAATCAGCCCCAGCATTTT
CASSRGQGHSNQPQHF
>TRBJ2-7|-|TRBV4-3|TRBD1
TGCGCCAGCAGCCAAGACAGGGGGAACTACGAGCAGTACTTC
CASSQDRGNYEQYF
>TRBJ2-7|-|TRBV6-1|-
TGTGCCAGCAGTGACAGGGCTTTACACGAGCAGTACTTC
CASSDRALHEQYF
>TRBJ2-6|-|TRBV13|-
TGTGCCAGCAGCCCGGAGGGGGGGCGTGGGGCCAACGTCCTGACTTTC
CASSPEGGRGANVLTF
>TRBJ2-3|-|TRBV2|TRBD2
TGTGCCAGCACCGGAACTAGCGGGATCACAGATACGCAGTATTTT
CASTGTSGITDTQYF
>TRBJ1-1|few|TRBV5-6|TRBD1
TGTGCCAGCAGCTTGGGACAGGGGATTCAAGCTTTCTTT
CASSLGQGIQAFF
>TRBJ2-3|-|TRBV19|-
TGTGCCAGTAGTCCGGACTCAGATACGCAGTATTTT
CASSPDSDTQYF
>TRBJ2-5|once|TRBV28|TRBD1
TGTGCCAGCAGTTTCTCCTGGACAGGGCAACAAGAGACCCAGTACTTC
CASSFSWTGQQETQYF
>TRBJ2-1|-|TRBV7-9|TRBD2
TGTGCCAGCAGCTTAGCGGGAGGGCACAATGAGCAGTTCTTC
CASSLAGGHNEQFF
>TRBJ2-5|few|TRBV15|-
TGTGCCACCAGCAGAGATCTCCAAGAGACCCAGTACTTC
CATSRDLQETQYF
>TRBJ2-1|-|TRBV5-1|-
TGCGCCAGCAGCGACCTCCGAGGGACTGGGTCCTACAATGAGCAGTTCTTC
CASSDLRGTGSYNEQFF
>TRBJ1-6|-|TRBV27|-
TGTGCCAGCAGTTTAAGTACAGGTTATACCAATTCACCCCTCCACTTT
CASSLSTGYTNSPLHF
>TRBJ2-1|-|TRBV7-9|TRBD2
TGTGCCAGCAGCTTACCGGGACTATCCAATGAGCAGTTCTTC
CASSLPGLSNEQFF
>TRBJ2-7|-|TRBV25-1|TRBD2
TGTGCGAGTAGCCGGGAGGTGGGCTCCTACGAGCAGTACTTC
CASSREVGSYEQYF
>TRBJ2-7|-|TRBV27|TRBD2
TGTGCCAGCAGGTATAGCGGGAGGGGAGGCTTCGAGCAGTACTTC
CASRYSGRGGFEQYF
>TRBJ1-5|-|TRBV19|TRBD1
TGTGCCAGTACCTCCGGGACAGGGGGAAATCAGCCCCAGCATTTT
CASTSGTGGNQPQHF
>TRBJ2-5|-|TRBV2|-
TGTGCCAGCAAGTTTGCGGTCAAAGAGACCCAGTACTTC
CASKFAVKETQYF
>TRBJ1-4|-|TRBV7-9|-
TGTGCCAGCAGCTTAGACCAGGGTGAAAAACTGTTTTTT
CASSLDQGEKLFF
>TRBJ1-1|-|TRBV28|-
TGTGCCAGCACCTTTGGGCCGTCACACACTGAAGCTTTCTTT
CASTFGPSHTEAFF
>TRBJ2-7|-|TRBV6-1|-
TGTGCCAGCACCACCCCGCAAGGGGCGTCCTACGAGCAGTACTTC
CASTTPQGASYEQYF
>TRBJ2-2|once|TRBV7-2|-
TGTGCCAGCAGCTCTAGAACAGGGTTAATGAAGGCCGGGGAGCTGTTTTTT
CASSSRTGLMKAGELFF
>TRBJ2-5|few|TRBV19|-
TGTGCCAGTAGTATGGCTCGGGGAGAGACCCAGTACTTC
CASSMARGETQYF
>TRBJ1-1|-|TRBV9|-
TGTGCCAGCAGCAAGGGAGGCATGAACACTGAAGCTTTCTTT
CASSKGGMNTEAFF
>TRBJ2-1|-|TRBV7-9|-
TGTGCCAGCAGCTTTCTCCAGGGTGGTCACAATGAGCAGTTCTTC
CASSFLQGGHNEQFF
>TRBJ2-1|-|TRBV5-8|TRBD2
TGTGCCAGCAGCTTTGGTAGCGGGAGGGGAGGTGAGCAGTTCTTC
CASSFGSGRGGEQFF
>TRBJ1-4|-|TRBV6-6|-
TGTGCCAGCAGTTACTCGGGCACCTATAATGAAAAACTGTTTTTT
CASSYSGTYNEKLFF
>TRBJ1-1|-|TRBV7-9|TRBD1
TGTGCCAGCAGCTTAGCGTTTGGGACAGGGGGCGCGGTGGGTACTGAAGCTTTCTTT
CASSLAFGTGGAVGTEAFF
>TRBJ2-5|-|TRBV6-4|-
TGTGCCAGCAGTGATCTCGCGGAAGAGACCCAGTACTTC
CASSDLAEETQYF
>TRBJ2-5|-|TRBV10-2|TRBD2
TGCGCCAGCAGGATCGGGGGGGCCGGGGAGACCCAGTACTTC
CASRIGGAGETQYF
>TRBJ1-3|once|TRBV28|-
TGTGCCAGCAGTTTGGACTGGGGTGGGAACACCATATATTTT
CASSLDWGGNTIYF
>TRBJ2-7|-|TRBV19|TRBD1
TGTGCCAGTAGTCCCCTCCAAACAGGGGCCCACGAGCAGTACTTC
CASSPLQTGAHEQYF
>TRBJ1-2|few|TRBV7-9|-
TGTGCCAGCAGCTTAGTAACAGGTCGTGGCTACACCTTC
CASSLVTGRGYTF
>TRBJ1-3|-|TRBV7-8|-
TGTGCCAGCAGCTCGTTTATTGGAAACACCATATATTTT
CASSSFIGNTIYF
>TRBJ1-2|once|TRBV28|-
TGTGCCAGCAGTCGGGCCGGGAATGGCTACACCTTC
CASSRAGNGYTF
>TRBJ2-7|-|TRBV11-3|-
TGTGCCAGCAGCCTTACAGGGCTAAGCACCTACGAGCAGTACTTC
CASSLTGLSTYEQYF
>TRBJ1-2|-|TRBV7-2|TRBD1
TGTGCCAGCAGCTCCACACCGGGACAGGGATATGGCTACACCTTC
CASSSTPGQGYGYTF
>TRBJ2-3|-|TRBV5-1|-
TGCGCCAGCAGCACTTCTAGCAGCGGAGCGGTGGATACGCAGTATTTT
CASSTSSSGAVDTQYF
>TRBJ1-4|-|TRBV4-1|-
TGCGCCAGCAGCCAACGTCAACTCGTTTTGGTGTATAATGAAAAACTGTTTTTT
CASSQRQLVLVYNEKLFF
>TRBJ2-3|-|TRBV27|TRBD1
TGTGCCAGCAGTTTATATGGGACAGGGGCTAGCACAGATACGCAGTATTTT
CASSLYGTGASTDTQYF
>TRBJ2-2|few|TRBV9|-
TGTGCCAGCAGCCAACAGGACGGTAACACCGGGGAGCTGTTTTTT
CASSQQDGNTGELFF
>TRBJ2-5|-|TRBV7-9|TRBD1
TGTGCCAGCAGCTTCTGGACAGGGGGCGACGAGACCCAGTACTTC
CASSFWTGGDETQYF
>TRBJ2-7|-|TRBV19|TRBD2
TGTGCCAGTATAGGTAGCGGGGACGAGCAGTACTTC
CASIGSGDEQYF
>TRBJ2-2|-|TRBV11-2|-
TGTGCCAGCAGCTTAGATCTCCCGGCAGGGATTGCCGGGGAGCTGTTTTTT
CASSLDLPAGIAGELFF
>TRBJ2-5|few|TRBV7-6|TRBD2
TGTGCCAGCAGCTTCCGGTTTAGCGGGAGTGGGACCCAGTACTTC
CASSFRFSGSGTQYF
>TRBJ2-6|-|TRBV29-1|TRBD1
TGCAGCGCCGGGCCGGGACAGTCTGGGGCCAACGTCCTGACTTTC
CSAGPGQSGANVLTF
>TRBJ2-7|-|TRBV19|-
TGTGCCAGTAGTACGGGGTCCCGCTACGAGCAGTACTTC
CASSTGSRYEQYF
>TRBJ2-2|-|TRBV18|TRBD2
TGTGCCAGCTCCGGGACTAGCGGGGGAAACACCGGGGAGCTGTTTTTT
CASSGTSGGNTGELFF
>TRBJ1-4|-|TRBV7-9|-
TGTGCCAGCAGCTTAGATCAGGGACACCTCAATGAAAAACTGTTTTTT
CASSLDQGHLNEKLFF
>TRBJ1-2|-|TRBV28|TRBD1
TGTGCCAGCGTCATGGGACAGAACTATGGCTACACCTTC
CASVMGQNYGYTF
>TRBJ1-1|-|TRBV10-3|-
TGTGCCATTAGGACAGAATCGAACACTGAAGCTTTCTTT
CAIRTESNTEAFF
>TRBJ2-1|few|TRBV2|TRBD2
TGTGCCAGCAGTGAACTTTTGACTAGCGGGGGACTCCTCTACAATGAGCAGTTCTTC
CASSELLTSGGLLYNEQFF
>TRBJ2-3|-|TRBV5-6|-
TGTGCCAGCACCGCTAGAGGGGGGGGCCCAGATACGCAGTATTTT
CASTARGGGPDTQYF